This T cell receptor (beta chain) appears in the sequencing data of a study of T cells after yellow fever vaccination. Overall study results and limits: Primary-vaccination clones mostly resurfaced post-booster (96% CD4, just under 90% CD8). Clonotypes appearing in both CD4 and CD8 compartments existed, and their share was small. A weaker but faster secondary response was observed, peaking on day 5 versus 15.

About this clonotype: Its specificity is not known.

The V and J ends lost 4 bases and 3 bases respectively, with 12 bases between them. The CDR3 totals 14 residues. CDR1 MNHEY and CDR2 SVGAGI come from the germline V gene. TCRdb reprocessed the 5' RACE reads with MiXCR, giving one entry per CDR3 protein. The table has around 340,000 distinct CDR3 sequences, approximately 12% seen once. This sequence originates from a young man who received the YFV17D yellow fever vaccine. This rearrangement joins TRBV6-5 to TRBJ1-1, with D uncertain. Sequenced here: CD4+ T cells sorted from PBMCs, sampled 15 days after the yellow fever booster vaccination. CDR3 coding DNA: TGTGCCAGCAGTTTCGAGGGCCGCGACACTGAAGCTTTCTTT. Its translation: CASSFEGRDTEAFF.